Presented here are 25 T cell receptor beta chains from one specimen sequenced in a study of OX40 agonist ivuxolimab in advanced cancers. Sequencing used immunoSEQ multiplex PCR; TCRdb keeps in-frame clones, though not all of them. The sample has about 73,000 clones, around nine tenths seen once. Specimen: CD4+ or CD8+ T cells sorted from blood, collected in a trial of the OX40 agonist ivuxolimab. The receptor set was obtained from an adult with an advanced solid tumor such as melanoma, head and neck, liver or kidney cancer.

The V and J genes are TRBV30 and TRBJ1-5; no reliable D call. The CDR3 has 12 amino acids. Germline V gives CDR1 GTSNPN, CDR2 SVGIG (reference sequence). Between the trimmed V and J ends, which lost 1 base and 7 bases, there was a span of 8 bases. This CDR3 is CAWSEGGQPQHF. The CDR3 nucleotides read TGTGCCTGGAGTGAGGGAGGGCAGCCCCAGCATTTT. The variable domain in full, with the rest retrieved from reference TRBV30 and TRBJ1-5, is SQTIHQWPATLVQPVGSPLSLECTVEGTSNPNLYWYRQAAGRGLQLLFYSVGIGQISSEVPQNLSASRPQDRQFILSSKKLLLSDSGFYLCAWSEGGQPQHFGDGTRLSIL.

The chain recombines TRBV5-6 with TRBJ1-1; tentatively, D is TRBD1 (5 bases). The germline V gene encodes CDR1 SGHDT and CDR2 YYEEEE. The V end lost 5 bases, the J end lost 5 bases, and 13 bases lay between the germline ends. The CDR3 loop spans 13 amino acids. The CDR3, as DNA: TGTGCCAGCAGGGTTAGGGGCGAAACTGAAGCTTTCTTT. Translating it yields CASRVRGETEAFF.

The genes are TRBV5-6 and TRBJ2-1; D unclear. Looked up from germline, CDR1 is SGHDT and CDR2 is YYEEEE. The CDR3 extends over 13 amino acids. V was clipped by 4 bases and J by 7 bases, with 12 bases between them. Written as DNA, the CDR3 is TGTGCCAGCAGCCGCACGGTGGGGAATGAGCAGTTCTTC. The encoded protein is CASSRTVGNEQFF.

The rearrangement joins TRBV6-5 to TRBJ1-1; D gene ambiguous. This CDR3 has 13 amino acids. V shed 4 bases and J shed 11 bases, with 17 bases lying between them. Per the germline V gene, CDR1 is MNHEY and CDR2 is SVGAGI. CDR3 residues: CASSSPGVLLAFF. CDR3 in DNA: TGTGCCAGCAGTTCACCCGGGGTACTTTTGGCTTTCTTT.

The chain combines TRBV30 with TRBJ1-4, with 7 bases matching TRBD1. CDR3 length: 12 residues. V trimming: 7 bases; J trimming: 8 bases; junction bases outside the gene matches: 7. The germline gives CDR1 GTSNPN, CDR2 SVGIG (reference sequence). Here the CDR3 reads CALGQFGEKLFF. For the CDR3, the DNA is TGTGCCTTGGGACAGTTTGGGGAAAAACTGTTTTTT.

The gene calls are TRBV10-3 and TRBJ2-5; 7 bases line up with TRBD1. There are 13 residues in the CDR3. Per the germline V gene, CDR1 is ENHRY and CDR2 is SYGVKD. CDR3 loop: CTRRTYRGETQYF. The CDR3, as DNA: TGTACGAGAAGGACCTACAGGGGAGAGACCCAGTACTTC.

This clone appeared a few times. The J gene is TRBJ1-1, the V gene TRBV30, with D possibly being TRBD1 (6 bases). The germline gives CDR1 GTSNPN, CDR2 SVGIG (reference sequence). Trimming shortened V by 2 bases and J by 0 bases, and 13 bases separated the two germline ends. The CDR3 length is 15 residues. CDR3 nucleotides: TGTGCCTGGAGTTCATCGGACAGTATGAACACTGAAGCTTTCTTT. Its translation: CAWSSSDSMNTEAFF.

The rearrangement joins TRBV7-9 to TRBJ2-1, with a tentative D call TRBD1 (5 bases). Trimming stripped 11 bases from V and 10 bases from J, with 15 bases between. Germline V lookup: CDR1 SEHNR, CDR2 FQNEAQ (reference sequence). CDR3 length: 11 amino acids. The CDR3 DNA follows: TGTGCCTCGTTGTGGGGCTCGGAGCAGTTCTTC. Encoded protein: CASLWGSEQFF.

The genes are TRBV11-1 and TRBJ2-2; D gene ambiguous. Between the trimmed V and J ends, which lost 1 base and 5 bases, there was a span of 2 bases. Germline CDR1 and CDR2: SGHAT and FQDESV (reference sequence). The CDR3 contains 12 residues. CDR3 sequence (DNA): TGTGCCAGCAGCTTAGAGACCGGGGAGCTGTTTTTT. Protein: CASSLETGELFF.

The V gene is TRBV5-4, the J gene TRBJ2-1, with TRBD2 matching over 8 bases. CDR3 length: 15 residues. The junction had 4 bases not matched to a gene; V was cut back by 0 bases and J by 5 bases. CDR1 is SGHNT, CDR2 YYREEE, per germline (reference sequence). CDR3 loop: CASSLEAGANNEQFF. The DNA for the CDR3 is TGTGCCAGCAGCTTGGAAGCGGGAGCCAACAATGAGCAGTTCTTC.

The chain is built from TRBV13 and TRBJ2-7; no clear D gene. Germline-derived CDR1 and CDR2 are PRHDT and FYEKMQ (reference sequence). The ends were cut back, 3 bases at V and 0 bases at J, with 6 bases in the middle. This CDR3 has 13 residues. The CDR3 spells CASSFGRSYEQYF. The DNA of the CDR3 is TGTGCCAGCAGCTTTGGACGCTCCTACGAGCAGTACTTC. Full variable domain (missing parts from reference TRBV13 and TRBJ2-7): AAGVIQSPRHLIKEKRETATLKCYPIPRHDTVYWYQQGPGQDPQFLISFYEKMQSDKGSIPDRFSAQQFSDYHSELNMSSLELGDSALYFCASSFGRSYEQYFGPGTRLTVT.

The chain couples TRBV9 to TRBJ2-3, with D unclear. Trimming removed 4 bases from V and 0 bases from J, with 12 bases in between. The germline CDR1 and CDR2 sequences are SGDLS and YYNGEE. This CDR3 is built from 15 residues. This chain's CDR3 is CASSKRAVSTDTQYF. The CDR3 DNA is TGTGCCAGCAGCAAAAGGGCGGTTAGCACAGATACGCAGTATTTT.

V is TRBV7-9 and J is TRBJ1-4; a possible D gene is TRBD1 (6 bases). The V and J ends lost 0 bases and 8 bases respectively, with 10 bases between them. This CDR3 contains 14 residues. The germline gives CDR1 SEHNR, CDR2 FQNEAQ (reference sequence). This chain's CDR3 is CASSLAGGEEKLFF. As DNA, the CDR3 is TGTGCCAGCAGCTTAGCAGGGGGTGAAGAAAAACTGTTTTTT.

The chain couples TRBV5-1 to TRBJ1-4; no definite D call. The CDR3 has 15 residues. CDR1 and CDR2 from the germline V gene are SGHRS and YFSETQ. V lost 0 bases to trimming and J lost 6 bases, with 12 bases between them. DNA for the CDR3: TGCGCCAGCAGCTTGGAGGGAAGAAAGGATGAAAAACTGTTTTTT. Translating it yields CASSLEGRKDEKLFF.

This chain uses TRBV19 with TRBJ2-1; tentative D call: TRBD1 (6 bases). CDR3 length equals 14 residues. Germline values: CDR1 LNHDA, CDR2 SQIVND (reference sequence). Trimming shortened V by 4 bases and J by 4 bases, and 11 bases separated the two germline ends. As DNA, the CDR3 is TGTGCCAGTAGTAGCCGGGACAAGTACAATGAGCAGTTCTTC. Its protein is CASSSRDKYNEQFF.

The chain links TRBV30 to TRBJ2-2; a weak D match, TRBD2 (6 bases). The length of the CDR3 is 13 residues. V lost 5 bases, J lost 5 bases, and 12 bases lay in between. Germline-derived CDR1 and CDR2 are GTSNPN and SVGIG (reference sequence). The CDR3 reads CAWRPEGTGELFF. In nucleotides, the CDR3 is TGTGCCTGGCGACCGGAGGGAACCGGGGAGCTGTTTTTT.

This chain uses TRBV7-9 with TRBJ1-2, with 8 nucleotides matching TRBD1. This CDR3 spans 16 amino acids. Germline lookup yields CDR1 SEHNR and CDR2 FQNEAQ (reference sequence). Losses at the gene ends were 5 bases for V and 5 bases for J; bases not matched to a gene: 13. The chain's CDR3 is CASSPNLGQGGYGYTF. In DNA, the CDR3 is TGTGCCAGCAGCCCCAATTTAGGACAGGGTGGATATGGCTACACCTTC.

The chain is built from TRBV5-1 and TRBJ2-2; D is undetermined. There are 14 residues in the CDR3. Between the trimmed V and J ends, which lost 7 bases and 4 bases, there was a span of 14 bases. Germline V gene lookup returns CDR1 SGHRS and CDR2 YFSETQ. The CDR3 DNA reads as TGCGCCAGCTTGATTGGGTACGGCACCGGGGAGCTGTTTTTT. Translated: CASLIGYGTGELFF.

This sequence joins TRBV28 and TRBJ1-5; 7 bases fit TRBD1. Unmatched junction bases numbered 12, after V lost 6 bases and J lost 4 bases. This CDR3 contains 16 residues. Germline V gene lookup returns CDR1 MDHEN and CDR2 SYDVKM. CDR3 bases: TGTGCCAGCAGCATCGACAGGGTGGTAAGGAATCAGCCCCAGCATTTT. Translation gives CASSIDRVVRNQPQHF.

This chain joins TRBV5-8 and TRBJ1-2, with D possibly being TRBD1 (5 bases). CDR3 length: 14 amino acids. Trimming pared 4 bases from V and 1 base from J, leaving 11 bases between. The V gene's germline CDR1 is SGHTS and CDR2 YDEGEE. The CDR3 DNA sequence: TGTGCCAGCAGCCGGGGGGACCTTAACTATGGCTACACCTTC. Protein: CASSRGDLNYGYTF.

The chain couples TRBV29-1 to TRBJ2-7; perhaps TRBD1 as D (6 bases). The CDR3 sequence is 12 residues long. Germline V lookup: CDR1 SQVTM, CDR2 ANQGSEA. Trimming pared 2 bases from V and 2 bases from J, leaving 7 bases between. The CDR3: CSVEWDTYEQYF. Here the CDR3 DNA reads TGCAGCGTTGAATGGGACACCTACGAGCAGTACTTC.

The chain couples TRBV10-1 to TRBJ2-2; maybe TRBD1 (8 bases). Per the germline V gene, CDR1 is WNHNN and CDR2 is SYGVQD (reference sequence). V lost 2 bases and J 5 bases, leaving 12 bases between the germline ends. The CDR3 runs 15 residues. Written as DNA, the CDR3 is TGCGCCAGCAGTGAGAACAGGGGGGGAACCGGGGAGCTGTTTTTT. This sequence encodes CASSENRGGTGELFF.

The chain employs TRBV18 and TRBJ2-7; maybe TRBD2 (7 bases). Looked up from germline, CDR1 is KGHSH and CDR2 is LQKENI. CDR3 length: 15 residues. Trimming shortened V by 3 bases and J by 2 bases, and 14 bases separated the two germline ends. CDR3 sequence reads: CASSPQGRGTYEQYF. The DNA of the CDR3 is TGTGCCAGCTCACCCCAGGGGCGGGGGACCTACGAGCAGTACTTC. Variable domain in full (rest from reference TRBV18 and TRBJ2-7): NAGVMQNPRHLVRRRGQEARLRCSPMKGHSHVYWYRQLPEEGLKFMVYLQKENIIDESGMPKERFSAEFPKEGPSILRIQQVVRGDSAAYFCASSPQGRGTYEQYFGPGTRLTVT.

V and J are TRBV5-1 and TRBJ1-1; 8 bases agree with TRBD1. Unmatched junction bases numbered 5, after V lost 0 bases and J lost 4 bases. Germline assignment: CDR1 SGHRS and CDR2 YFSETQ. The CDR3 is 15 amino acids. CDR3 amino acids: CASSLGAGGFTEAFF. The CDR3 region has the DNA TGCGCCAGCAGCTTGGGGGCAGGGGGCTTCACTGAAGCTTTCTTT.

The chain recombines TRBV6-5 with TRBJ1-4; D is possibly TRBD1 (6 bases). The CDR3 totals 14 residues. Trimming took off 2 bases at V and 8 bases at J, with 12 bases between the two ends. CDR1 MNHEY and CDR2 SVGAGI come from the germline V gene. The CDR3 protein is CASSYRTVGEKLFF. Here the CDR3 DNA reads TGTGCCAGCAGTTACAGGACAGTTGGAGAAAAACTGTTTTTT.